A single sample gave rise to the 32 T cell receptor beta chains below, sequenced in a study of blood T cell repertoires in COVID-19. Sequenced by immunoSEQ multiplex PCR; TCRdb stores in-frame clones only, minus some. The sample records some 130,000 clones, about 92% being singletons. Sequenced sample: peripheral blood. The receptors here all came from a man between 50 and 59 years old with active COVID-19.

Notes on this clone: The sample has other DNA sequences that encode this CDR3 too. The chain uses TRBV19 and TRBJ2-4; TRBD2 is a possible D gene (5 bases). Between the trimmed V and J ends, which lost 7 bases and 8 bases, there was a span of 9 bases. CDR1 is LNHDA, CDR2 SQIVND, per germline (reference sequence). This CDR3 region has 11 residues. The CDR3 DNA follows: TGTGCCAGTATCGGCGGGCACATTCAGTACTTC. The encoded protein is CASIGGHIQYF.

The chain is built from TRBV19 and TRBJ1-5; the match to TRBD1 covers 9 bases. V was clipped by 6 bases and J by 3 bases; unmatched bases: 6. The length of the CDR3 is 15 residues. Germline-derived CDR1 and CDR2 are LNHDA and SQIVND (reference sequence). The CDR3 sequence is CASSRDRALNQPQHF. Here the CDR3 DNA reads TGTGCCAGTAGCCGGGACAGGGCCCTCAATCAGCCCCAGCATTTT.

This chain connects TRBV5-1 to TRBJ2-3; the match to TRBD2 covers 10 bases. CDR1 SGHRS and CDR2 YFSETQ come from the germline V gene. There are 18 residues in the CDR3. The trim removed 1 base at V and 2 bases at J, leaving 10 bases unmatched. CDR3: CASSLLVSGGVTTDTQYF. CDR3 nucleotide sequence: TGCGCCAGCAGCTTGTTAGTGAGCGGGGGGGTGACCACAGATACGCAGTATTTT.

J is TRBJ1-1 and V is TRBV5-4; 7 bases map to TRBD1. V dropped 4 bases and J dropped 6; count of bases not matched to a gene: 3. The V gene's germline CDR1 is SGHNT and CDR2 YYREEE (reference sequence). The CDR3 covers 12 residues. The CDR3 spells CASSMGTAEAFF. CDR3 nucleotides: TGTGCCAGCAGCATGGGGACAGCTGAAGCTTTCTTT.

The chain carries TRBV7-2 and TRBJ2-2; possibly TRBD2 for D (6 bases). The CDR3 extends over 12 amino acids. V lost 5 bases and J 6 bases, leaving 7 bases between the germline ends. Germline V gene lookup returns CDR1 SGHTA and CDR2 FQGNSA. CDR3 protein: CASSAGPGELFF. The CDR3 DNA is TGTGCCAGCAGCGCGGGGCCCGGGGAGCTGTTTTTT.

This rearrangement joins TRBV7-2 to TRBJ1-1, with a weak D call TRBD1 (5 bases). The CDR3 length is 15 residues. V was pared by 3 bases and J by 1 base, with 12 bases between. Germline values: CDR1 SGHTA, CDR2 FQGNSA. This CDR3 is CASSFPQGTNTEAFF. DNA of the CDR3: TGTGCCAGCAGCTTTCCCCAGGGAACGAACACTGAAGCTTTCTTT.

The CDR3: CASSLAGGLVNEQFF. The DNA of the CDR3 is TGTGCCAGCAGCTTGGCGGGGGGCCTAGTTAATGAGCAGTTCTTC. The V gene is TRBV5-4, the J gene TRBJ2-1; a weak D match, TRBD2 (7 bases). The CDR3 has 15 residues. In germline, CDR1 is SGHNT, CDR2 YYREEE (reference sequence). V lost 0 bases, J lost 7 bases, and 14 bases lay in between. The full variable domain, completed using reference TRBV5-4 and TRBJ2-1, is ETGVTQSPTHLIKTRGQQVTLRCSSQSGHNTVSWYQQALGQGPQFIFQYYREEENGRGNFPPRFSGLQFPNYSSELNVNALELDDSALYLCASSLAGGLVNEQFFGPGTRLTVL.

This clone came up a few times. CDR3 in DNA: TGTGCCAGCAGCCACCGAGGACAGGGGGCAAGTGATACGCAGTATTTT. Amino acids: CASSHRGQGASDTQYF. The chain uses TRBV7-2 and TRBJ2-3; 11 positions agree with TRBD1. The CDR3 extends over 16 amino acids. J was trimmed by 6 bases and V by 5 bases; bases with no gene match: 10. CDR1 and CDR2 (germline): SGHTA, FQGNSA.

CDR3 protein: CASSLDGQDNYGYTF. DNA of the CDR3: TGTGCCAGCAGCTTAGACGGACAGGATAACTATGGCTACACCTTC. The rearrangement uses TRBV11-2 and TRBJ1-2; TRBD1 aligns across 7 bases. In germline, CDR1 is SGHAT, CDR2 FQNNGV. V was clipped by 0 bases and J by 1 base; unmatched bases: 2. The CDR3 contains 15 residues. Full variable domain (rest looked up from reference TRBV11-2 and TRBJ1-2): EAGVAQSPRYKIIEKRQSVAFWCNPISGHATLYWYQQILGQGPKLLIQFQNNGVVDDSQLPKDRFSAERLKGVDSTLKIQPAKLEDSAVYLCASSLDGQDNYGYTFGSGTRLTVV.

The chain is built from TRBV18 and TRBJ2-1; a weak D match, TRBD1 (5 bases). In germline, CDR1 is KGHSH, CDR2 LQKENI. V was shortened by 7 bases and J by 8 bases, with 15 bases between the two germline ends. The CDR3 covers 13 residues. CDR3 sequence reads: CASFGGQGDEQFF. The CDR3 DNA is TGTGCCAGCTTTGGTGGGCAGGGTGATGAGCAGTTCTTC.

The V call is TRBV5-4, the J call TRBJ1-3, with D possibly matching TRBD1 (5 bases). Trimming cost V 4 bases and J 0 bases, with 5 bases left between them. There are 13 residues in the CDR3. Per the germline V gene, CDR1 is SGHNT and CDR2 is YYREEE (reference sequence). The CDR3 is CASSQGSGNTIYF. The DNA for the CDR3 is TGTGCCAGCAGCCAGGGCTCTGGAAACACCATATATTTT.

V is TRBV9 and J is TRBJ1-4; TRBD1 matches at 7 bases. This CDR3 contains 15 residues. The trim removed 2 bases at V and 2 bases at J, leaving 3 bases unmatched. Germline assignment: CDR1 SGDLS and CDR2 YYNGEE. The CDR3 bases are TGTGCCAGCAGCGTCGGACAGGCTACTAATGAAAAACTGTTTTTT. Translation: CASSVGQATNEKLFF. The full variable domain, rest sourced from reference TRBV9 and TRBJ1-4, is DSGVTQTPKHLITATGQRVTLRCSPRSGDLSVYWYQQSLDQGLQFLIQYYNGEERAKGNILERFSAQQFPDLHSELNLSSLELGDSALYFCASSVGQATNEKLFFGSGTQLSVL.

J is TRBJ2-2 and V is TRBV19; 9 bases agree with TRBD1. Germline trimming cut 6 bases from V and 4 bases from J; bases unmatched to any gene: 24. The CDR3 covers 21 residues. In germline, CDR1 is LNHDA, CDR2 SQIVND (reference sequence). CDR3 protein: CASRPTGGREGLWGSTGELFF. In DNA form, the CDR3 reads TGTGCCAGTAGACCGACAGGGGGTAGGGAGGGACTATGGGGGTCCACCGGGGAGCTGTTTTTT.

Only one count was recorded for this clone. The chain uses TRBV3-1 (or the pseudogene TRBV3-2) and TRBJ1-1; 8 nucleotides match TRBD1. V was pared by 4 bases and J by 5 bases, with 6 bases of the junction left unmatched. This CDR3 is 14 amino acids long. Germline V gene lookup returns CDR1 LGHDT and CDR2 YNNKEL (reference sequence). The CDR3 spells CASSPRTGRTEAFF. In DNA form, the CDR3 reads TGTGCCAGCAGCCCTCGGACAGGGCGGACTGAAGCTTTCTTT.

This sequence joins TRBV2 and TRBJ1-1; no clear D. The germline V gene has CDR1 SNHLY and CDR2 FYNNEI. Trimming pared 7 bases from V and 5 bases from J, leaving 8 bases between. The length of the CDR3 is 11 residues. The CDR3 region has the DNA TGTGCCAGCACAACATTAACTGAAGCTTTCTTT. Its translation: CASTTLTEAFF.

For the CDR3, the DNA is TGTGCCAGCAGCTTCGGGAATGAGCAGTTCTTC. Protein product: CASSFGNEQFF. This chain uses TRBV7-9 with TRBJ2-1; D is unresolved. The length of the CDR3 is 11 residues. The ends were cut back, 3 bases at V and 7 bases at J, with 4 bases in the middle. CDR1 is SEHNR and CDR2 is FQNEAQ in the germline V gene (reference sequence).

The rearrangement joins TRBV11-2 to TRBJ2-1, with TRBD2 identical over 14 bases. With 5 bases clipped from V and 8 bases from J, the junction kept 8 bases outside the gene matches. Germline loops: CDR1 SGHAT, CDR2 FQNNGV. This CDR3 has 16 amino acids. In DNA, the CDR3 is TGTGCCAGCAGCCCTCGACTAGCGGGGGGGGATGATGAGCAGTTCTTC. Protein sequence: CASSPRLAGGDDEQFF.

The J gene is TRBJ1-2, the V gene TRBV6-5; D is uncertain. The CDR3 runs to 15 residues. V was pared by 5 bases and J by 5 bases, with 18 bases between. Germline CDR1 and CDR2: MNHEY and SVGAGI. The DNA of the CDR3 is TGTGCCAGCAGTACGGGAGGGCGAGGGCTATATGGCTACACCTTC. Amino acid sequence: CASSTGGRGLYGYTF.

The gene calls are TRBV6-5 and TRBJ2-1, with D tentatively TRBD2 (6 bases). CDR3 length: 12 amino acids. The germline V gene encodes CDR1 MNHEY and CDR2 SVGAGI. Trimming pared 6 bases from V and 7 bases from J, leaving 10 bases between. The CDR3 DNA sequence: TGTGCCAGCAGGGGACTTGGGAATGAGCAGTTCTTC. It translates to CASRGLGNEQFF.

This clone was seen once. This chain links TRBV7-8 with TRBJ2-5; D is perhaps TRBD2 (5 bases). The germline gives CDR1 SGHVS, CDR2 FQNEAQ. V was shortened by 2 bases and J by 4 bases, with 11 bases between the two germline ends. CDR3 length equals 14 residues. Here the CDR3 DNA reads TGTGCCAGCAGCTTACTAAGCGGCGGAGAGACCCAGTACTTC. It is translated as CASSLLSGGETQYF.

This chain joins TRBV18 and TRBJ1-3, with D possibly matching TRBD1 (6 bases). The V end was cut by 2 bases, the J end by 0 bases, with 8 bases between. Germline V gene data show CDR1 as KGHSH and CDR2 as LQKENI. This CDR3 contains 15 residues. The CDR3 loop is CASSPWTVSGNTIYF. The DNA of the CDR3 is TGTGCCAGCTCACCATGGACAGTCTCTGGAAACACCATATATTTT.

The chain is built from TRBV5-1 and TRBJ2-1, with TRBD1 matching 8 bases. The V segment lost 3 bases and the J segment 4 bases; nucleotides outside the gene matches: 6. The CDR3 covers 15 residues. Germline lookup yields CDR1 SGHRS and CDR2 YFSETQ. CDR3 in amino acids: CASSYAGQVYNEQFF. The CDR3 coding sequence is TGCGCCAGCAGCTACGCGGGACAGGTATACAATGAGCAGTTCTTC.

The chain employs TRBV25-1 and TRBJ2-1, with 7 bases lining up with TRBD1. Germline-derived CDR1 and CDR2 are MGHDK and SYGVNS. The CDR3 length is 16 residues. The trim removed 4 bases at V and 4 bases at J, leaving 10 bases unmatched. CDR3 sequence: CASSGSRDSPYNEQFF. The CDR3 DNA is TGTGCCAGCAGTGGCTCCCGGGACAGCCCTTACAATGAGCAGTTCTTC.

This CDR3 is CASEANYGYTF. The CDR3 DNA follows: TGTGCCAGCGAGGCTAACTATGGCTACACCTTC. This chain connects TRBV2 to TRBJ1-2; D gene uncertain. Per the germline V gene, CDR1 is SNHLY and CDR2 is FYNNEI. There are 11 residues in the CDR3. Trimming left V 8 bases short and J 0 bases short, with 4 bases between.

The chain recombines TRBV9 with TRBJ2-5; D is perhaps TRBD1 (5 bases). V was cut by 1 base and J by 5 bases, with 12 bases left in between. Germline V CDR1 and CDR2: SGDLS, YYNGEE. The CDR3 runs to 14 residues. Here the CDR3 reads CASSVYSGSETQYF. CDR3 coding DNA: TGTGCCAGCAGCGTATATTCAGGGTCGGAGACCCAGTACTTC.

The table lists this clone with a few counts. The rearrangement uses TRBV14 and TRBJ1-1; D is perhaps TRBD1 (5 bases). This CDR3 has 14 amino acids. The ends were cut back, 4 bases at V and 0 bases at J, with 9 bases in the middle. CDR1 and CDR2 from the germline V gene are SGHDN and FVKESK. CDR3 protein: CASSRSGMNTEAFF. The DNA for the CDR3 is TGTGCCAGCAGCCGATCAGGGATGAACACTGAAGCTTTCTTT. Variable domain in full (rest from reference TRBV14 and TRBJ1-1): EAGVTQFPSHSVIEKGQTVTLRCDPISGHDNLYWYRRVMGKEIKFLLHFVKESKQDESGMPNNRFLAERTGGTYSTLKVQPAELEDSGVYFCASSRSGMNTEAFFGQGTRLTVV.

The CDR3 protein is CASSAGETQYF. In DNA, the CDR3 is TGTGCCAGTAGTGCCGGGGAGACCCAGTACTTC. The V and J genes are TRBV19 and TRBJ2-5; no definite D call. The length of the CDR3 is 11 residues. Germline CDR1 reads LNHDA; CDR2 reads SQIVND (reference sequence). Trimming left V 5 bases short and J 5 bases short, with 6 bases between.

This chain uses TRBV5-5 with TRBJ2-7; D may be TRBD2 (5 bases). The germline CDR1 and CDR2 sequences are SGHKS and YYEKEE (reference sequence). The CDR3 extends over 15 amino acids. Trimming took 0 bases from V and 0 from J, leaving 10 bases between them. The CDR3 is CASSLEGSSSYEQYF. The CDR3 coding sequence is TGTGCCAGCAGCTTGGAAGGGAGCAGCTCCTACGAGCAGTACTTC.

J is TRBJ1-1 and V is TRBV25-1; D is ambiguous. The V end lost 4 bases, the J end lost 3 bases, and 6 bases lay between the germline ends. Germline CDR1 reads MGHDK; CDR2 reads SYGVNS. The CDR3 is made up of 12 amino acids. The CDR3 DNA reads as TGTGCCAGCAGTGTCGGGGACACTGAAGCTTTCTTT. This encodes CASSVGDTEAFF.

J is TRBJ2-7 and V is TRBV6-7; TRBD2 aligns across 9 bases. TRBV6-7 carries the ORF label, with uncertain function. J was trimmed by 0 bases and V by 0 bases; bases with no gene match: 9. This CDR3 region has 18 residues. CDR3 amino acids: CASSYSGRLAASSYEQYV. The CDR3 DNA is TGTGCCAGCAGTTACTCGGGCCGACTAGCGGCCAGCTCCTACGAGCAGTACGTC.

This chain joins TRBV30 and TRBJ1-3; D is uncertain. This CDR3 spans 12 amino acids. The V end lost 0 bases, the J end lost 11 bases, and 11 bases lay between the germline ends. CDR1 and CDR2 (germline): GTSNPN, SVGIG (reference sequence). The CDR3 coding sequence is TGTGCCTGGAGTGTACCCCCGGAGGCCATATATTTT. Encoded protein: CAWSVPPEAIYF.

This clone appeared a few times. The chain uses TRBV28 and TRBJ1-2, with unresolved D. The CDR3 covers 12 residues. Per germline, CDR1 MDHEN and CDR2 SYDVKM. Trimming removed 6 bases at V and 3 bases at J, with 8 bases between. CDR3 amino acids: CASSQLHYGYTF. The CDR3, as DNA: TGTGCCAGCAGCCAGTTACACTATGGCTACACCTTC.